The T cell receptor (beta chain) described here comes from a study of human T cells and chemical hapten exposure (dated by TCRdb to the early 2020s). For the study in its entirety: For sensitization, 2% DPC in acetone was applied to a 2 cm by 2 cm area of upper inner arm skin. Weekly therapeutic DPC doses were additionally applied to the scalp of patients throughout the roughly 22-week study period. Patch testing was done on the upper back using Finn chambers containing 0.01% DPC, and results were scored after 6 days according to International Contact Dermatitis Research Group standards. Around 30 alopecia patients provided blood for TCR sequencing at one to four time points (pre-sensitization, 2, 6 and 24 weeks). This study followed changes in the peripheral blood TCR repertoire in vivo during primary and secondary sensitization of alopecia patients to the hapten diphenylcyclopropenone (DPC). Blood samples were taken from patients before sensitization (week 0) and then at 2, 6 and about 24 weeks after DPC sensitization. Alopecia areata with under or over 50% scalp involvement, alopecia totalis and alopecia universalis were represented in the patient cohort, which was mostly female. The libraries were sequenced as a pool, and the TCR yield per sample differed mostly because of small variations in library volumes within the pool. Study-wide conclusions, independent of this receptor: Repeated subsampling changed both the strength of the expansion versus patch-test correlation and the threshold at which the correlation became significant. Expanded TCRs formed significantly more large CDR3 similarity clusters than pre-sensitization or healthy control sets, consistent with antigen-driven responses. Patch test score correlated positively with the number of PT1 expanded TCRs, reaching significance at thresholds 8, 16 and 32 but not at 4. All patients had alopecia, a presumed autoimmune disease, so their immune response might differ from that of healthy individuals. No change with DPC sensitization was found in the number of TCRs above 1 in 1000 frequency, and no evidence of global repertoire structure alterations was found.

The CDR3 starts with the cysteine, ends with the phenylalanine, and has 13 residues. Here the CDR3 DNA is all that survives: 39 bases in frame from base 1. The junction carries 10 bases between V and J, which are trimmed by 3 bases and 5 bases respectively. Via the germline V gene, CDR1 is KGHSH and CDR2 LQKENI. This sample's time point label indicates: pre-sensitization, week 0. Taken with the paper, the label for treatment or condition translates to: therapeutic diphenylcyclopropenone sensitization with weekly scalp DPC. At each patch-test visit, blood was drawn before the patch test was applied. Eligible patients were aged 18 to 70, diagnosed with alopecia, deemed suitable for DPC therapy, and excluded if pregnant. Total RNA was extracted from unfractionated whole blood that had been collected in Tempus Blood RNA tubes. Libraries were prepared through RACE. Sequencing was performed on a NextSeq 500. During library preparation, unique molecular identifiers were attached to individual cDNA molecules so that TCRs could be counted quantitatively and reproducibly. From each blood RNA sample, both TCR alpha and TCR beta chains were sequenced. Under the source paper's analysis protocol: The median number of TCRs per sample was approximately 93,000, ranging from 23,224 to 690,600. V, J and CDR3 annotation of the TCR reads was carried out using the Decombinator software suite. For the PS versus PT1 abundance plots, all samples were subsampled to the same number of TCRs (28,000). Expanded TCRs were defined as absent before sensitization and observed at least eight times at the 2-week time point. In-frame beta chains were kept once TCRdb had trimmed the public reads at Q25 with fastp and called clones with MiXCR. Here each entry gathers all rows of one CDR3 protein and keeps the most common genes and DNA. In this record, the V and J calls reflect TCRdb's handling and not the investigators' own analysis. In this sample the table shows roughly 250,000 distinct CDR3 sequences, about 8.1% of which occur a single time. The leading ten clones occupy 2% to 3% of the sample.

Concerning this clonotype itself: This receptor's antigen is unknown. No quality values exist for individual bases; no much larger clone is one base distant.

Sequenced material: whole blood, taken in connection with sensitization to the hapten diphenylcyclopropenone (DPC). Recombination linked TRBV18 to TRBJ2-5; TRBD2 is possibly the D segment (5 matching bases). This clonotype was sampled from a woman aged 40-49 years with alopecia areata. Some clones in this sample may be carry-over from other donors' samples. The CDR3 sequence is CASSPAPGETQYF. The base sequence is TGTGCCAGCTCACCCGCCCCGGGGGAGACCCAGTACTTC.